The rows below give T cell receptor beta chains drawn from one sample of a study of lymphopenia after photon versus proton radiotherapy. Some clones are missing from TCRdb's copy, which holds only in-frame ones; the method was immunoSEQ multiplex PCR. The repertoire has about 45,000 clones, 85% of them found once; the top ten carry 2.2%. The sequencing here drew on peripheral blood, taken from a patient treated with photon-based radiotherapy. The receptors here all came from a man in his forties with gastric cancer. The CDR3 runs from the conserved cysteine through the conserved F or W. A D gene is named only where the DNA matches it firmly. Not every row has a clone size; where given, it reads once, few, many or a size class.

v_gene: TRBV9; abundance: once; j_gene: TRBJ2-3; d_gene: TRBD2; CDR3aa: CASSSHGGDADTQYF; CDR3nt: TGTGCCAGCAGCTCCCATGGGGGGGACGCAGATACGCAGTATTTT
v_gene: TRBV7-2; abundance: .; j_gene: TRBJ2-2; d_gene: .; CDR3aa: CASSSGGPNTGELFF; CDR3nt: TGTGCCAGCAGCTCGGGGGGCCCGAACACCGGGGAGCTGTTTTTT
v_gene: TRBV18; abundance: .; j_gene: TRBJ2-1; d_gene: .; CDR3aa: CASSKGRGNEQFF; CDR3nt: TGTGCCAGCTCGAAGGGCAGGGGCAATGAGCAGTTCTTC
v_gene: TRBV18; abundance: .; j_gene: TRBJ1-4; d_gene: TRBD1; CDR3aa: CASSQDRGNEKLFF; CDR3nt: TGTGCCAGCTCTCAGGACAGGGGGAATGAAAAACTGTTTTTT
v_gene: TRBV2; abundance: .; j_gene: TRBJ1-5; d_gene: TRBD1; CDR3aa: CASSRTGDGNQPQHF; CDR3nt: TGTGCCAGCAGTCGAACAGGGGATGGCAATCAGCCCCAGCATTTT
v_gene: TRBV5-1; abundance: .; j_gene: TRBJ2-7; d_gene: .; CDR3aa: CASSPDSFYEQYF; CDR3nt: TGCGCCAGCAGCCCCGACAGTTTCTACGAGCAGTACTTC
v_gene: TRBV5-4; abundance: .; j_gene: TRBJ2-5; d_gene: TRBD2; CDR3aa: CASSLELAGQETQYF; CDR3nt: TGTGCCAGCAGCTTGGAACTAGCGGGGCAAGAGACCCAGTACTTC
v_gene: TRBV4-1; abundance: .; j_gene: TRBJ2-7; d_gene: TRBD1; CDR3aa: CASSQPGQVRYEQYF; CDR3nt: TGCGCCAGCAGCCAACCGGGACAGGTTCGCTACGAGCAGTACTTC
v_gene: TRBV6-6; abundance: .; j_gene: TRBJ2-3; d_gene: .; CDR3aa: CASSGPGELGTDTQYF; CDR3nt: TGTGCCAGCAGTGGCCCGGGGGAGCTGGGTACAGATACGCAGTATTTT
v_gene: TRBV5-5; abundance: few; j_gene: TRBJ1-1; d_gene: .; CDR3aa: CASSERRYTEAFF; CDR3nt: TGTGCCAGCAGCGAGCGCAGGTACACTGAAGCTTTCTTT
v_gene: TRBV27; abundance: .; j_gene: TRBJ2-7; d_gene: TRBD1; CDR3aa: CASSSFDRGDSEQYF; CDR3nt: TGTGCCAGCAGTTCTTTCGACAGGGGGGACTCCGAGCAGTACTTC
v_gene: TRBV19; abundance: .; j_gene: TRBJ1-5; d_gene: TRBD1; CDR3aa: CASNRGDDNQPQHF; CDR3nt: TGTGCCAGCAACAGGGGCGATGACAATCAGCCCCAGCATTTT
v_gene: TRBV7-2; abundance: once; j_gene: TRBJ2-3; d_gene: .; CDR3aa: CASSLGAGRGYEDTQYF; CDR3nt: TGTGCCAGCAGCTTAGGGGCGGGTAGAGGGTATGAGGATACGCAGTATTTT